The 25 T cell receptor beta chains listed next were all sequenced from one sample in a study of somatic mutations in cytotoxic T cells in rheumatoid arthritis. Clones were sequenced by immunoSEQ multiplex PCR, and TCRdb holds only the in-frame ones, with some missing. Among 20,000 to 25,000 clones, 80% to 90% were seen once, and the ten largest hold roughly 3.8%. What was sequenced was CD8+ T cells sorted from blood. All receptors come from an adult with rheumatoid arthritis.

This chain uses TRBV29-1 with TRBJ2-1, with a tentative D call TRBD2 (5 bases). Germline loops: CDR1 SQVTM, CDR2 ANQGSEA. The CDR3 contains 11 residues. Trimming left V 5 bases short and J 6 bases short, with 8 bases between. The CDR3 is CSVHTSNEQFF. CDR3 coding DNA: TGCAGCGTTCATACTAGCAATGAGCAGTTCTTC.

The chain joins TRBV11-2 to TRBJ2-2; 11 bases are a match to TRBD2. Trimming took 1 base from V and 6 from J; bases not matched to a gene: 4. CDR1 and CDR2 from the germline V gene are SGHAT and FQNNGV. The CDR3 is 16 residues long. CDR3 amino acids: CASSLALAGGPGELFF. CDR3 bases: TGTGCCAGCAGCTTAGCGCTAGCGGGGGGACCCGGGGAGCTGTTTTTT.

This clone was seen only once. The chain uses TRBV5-6 and TRBJ1-1, with 10 positions matching TRBD1. Germline V gene lookup returns CDR1 SGHDT and CDR2 YYEEEE. With 4 bases clipped from V and 0 bases from J, the junction kept 12 bases outside the gene matches. This CDR3 region has 18 residues. The CDR3 is CASSGEGTGAGMNTEAFF. For the CDR3, the DNA is TGTGCCAGCAGCGGAGAGGGGACAGGGGCTGGAATGAACACTGAAGCTTTCTTT.

The chain combines TRBV2 with TRBJ1-2; TRBD1 agrees at 9 bases. The CDR3 runs 15 residues. The V segment lost 1 base and the J segment 5 bases; nucleotides outside the gene matches: 5. Germline V lookup: CDR1 SNHLY, CDR2 FYNNEI. CDR3 amino acids: CASSEEGTGLYGYTF. The CDR3 DNA follows: TGTGCCAGCAGTGAAGAGGGGACAGGGCTGTATGGCTACACCTTC.

J is TRBJ2-7 and V is TRBV2, with D perhaps TRBD1 (6 bases). V was clipped by 8 bases and J by 2 bases, with 10 bases between them. From germline, CDR1 is SNHLY and CDR2 FYNNEI. The CDR3 loop spans 12 amino acids. The CDR3 reads CASVGGTYEQYF. The CDR3 nucleotides read TGTGCCAGCGTAGGGGGAACCTACGAGCAGTACTTC.

In its sample, this clone is medium-sized. The V call is TRBV4-2, the J call TRBJ2-7, with 7 bases aligning to TRBD2. Looked up from germline, CDR1 is LGHNA and CDR2 is YNFKEQ. Germline trimming cut 3 bases from V and 7 bases from J; bases unmatched to any gene: 12. CDR3 length: 15 residues. The CDR3 protein is CASSQGGGATEEQYF. CDR3 in DNA: TGTGCCAGCAGCCAGGGGGGGGGTGCGACCGAAGAGCAGTACTTC.

This sequence joins TRBV18 and TRBJ2-1; possible D gene TRBD2, 6 bases. Per the germline V gene, CDR1 is KGHSH and CDR2 is LQKENI. The CDR3 covers 13 residues. Trimming cost V 2 bases and J 12 bases, with 14 bases left between them. In DNA form, the CDR3 reads TGTGCCAGCTCACCATCGGGGGTCGCGGGGCAGTTCTTC. Amino acid sequence: CASSPSGVAGQFF.

This chain uses TRBV6-1 with TRBJ1-5; 8 bases line up with TRBD1. V lost 3 bases and J lost 6; bases outside the gene matches: 13. The CDR3 runs 17 residues. The V gene's germline CDR1 is MNHNS and CDR2 SASEGT. The CDR3, as DNA: TGTGCCAGCAGTGAGGCTCCAAGGACAGGGAGAGGTCAGCCCCAGCATTTT. This sequence encodes CASSEAPRTGRGQPQHF.

J is TRBJ1-1 and V is TRBV4-2, with TRBD1 matching 7 bases. V shed 4 bases, J shed 5 bases, and the junction held 16 bases outside the gene matches. The germline gives CDR1 LGHNA, CDR2 YNFKEQ. This CDR3 has 17 residues. The CDR3 DNA sequence: TGTGCCAGCAGCCCCCCCCGGTCCGGGCAGGGGGGGACTGAAGCTTTCTTT. It is translated as CASSPPRSGQGGTEAFF.

The chain joins TRBV27 to TRBJ2-7, with D possibly matching TRBD2 (7 bases). The CDR3 is 15 amino acids. The germline CDR1 and CDR2 sequences are MNHEY and SMNVEV (reference sequence). The ends were cut back, 5 bases at V and 6 bases at J, with 20 bases in the middle. The CDR3 region has the DNA TGTGCCAGCAGTCGGACGGCGGGGGCCACCACCGAGCAGTACTTC. Its protein product is CASSRTAGATTEQYF.

The chain joins TRBV5-6 to TRBJ2-5; TRBD1 matches 7 bases. The V gene's germline CDR1 is SGHDT and CDR2 YYEEEE. The CDR3 runs to 15 residues. Trimming took 3 bases from V and 0 from J; bases not matched to a gene: 5. As DNA, the CDR3 is TGTGCCAGCAGCTGGGGGACAGACTACCAAGAGACCCAGTACTTC. Its translation: CASSWGTDYQETQYF.

V usage is TRBV2 and J usage is TRBJ1-3; a weak D match, TRBD1 (5 bases). This CDR3 is built from 13 residues. Germline V CDR1 and CDR2: SNHLY, FYNNEI. V dropped 3 bases and J dropped 6 bases, with 9 bases sitting between them. CDR3 residues: CASSDAGENTIYF. In nucleotides, the CDR3 is TGTGCCAGCAGTGATGCGGGGGAAAACACCATATATTTT.

Only a few counts were recorded for this clone. The chain combines TRBV27 with TRBJ2-7; D is possibly TRBD1 or TRBD2 (5 bases each). Per the germline V gene, CDR1 is MNHEY and CDR2 is SMNVEV (reference sequence). CDR3 size: 12 residues. V lost 6 bases to trimming and J lost 5 bases, with 11 bases between them. The CDR3 nucleotides are TGTGCCAGCAGGACGGGACCGAACGAGCAGTACTTC. Translating gives CASRTGPNEQYF.

The CDR3 protein is CASSLLFPTGALWNGYTF. The CDR3 DNA is TGTGCCAGTAGTCTCCTCTTCCCGACAGGGGCCCTATGGAATGGCTACACCTTC. J is TRBJ1-2 and V is TRBV19, with 8 bases aligning to TRBD1. The germline gives CDR1 LNHDA, CDR2 SQIVND (reference sequence). The V and J ends lost 5 bases and 6 bases, in that order; junction bases with no gene match: 20. The CDR3 runs to 18 residues.

V is TRBV6-4 and J is TRBJ1-1; no firm D call. The CDR3 contains 15 residues. V gave up 5 bases and J gave up 1 base, with 14 bases separating them. Germline V lookup: CDR1 MRHNA, CDR2 SNTAGT. CDR3 sequence (DNA): TGTGCCAGCAGTTCTAGAGGAGGCCCGAACACTGAAGCTTTCTTT. It specifies CASSSRGGPNTEAFF.

This sequence joins TRBV29-1 and TRBJ1-1, with D unresolved. The CDR3 sequence is 11 residues long. CDR1 and CDR2 from the germline V gene are SQVTM and ANQGSEA. CDR3 region: CTCVRGGEAFF. The CDR3 DNA sequence: TGCACCTGCGTGCGGGGTGGGGAAGCTTTCTTT.

This chain connects TRBV4-2 to TRBJ2-5; 9 bases line up with TRBD2. CDR3 length equals 17 residues. The V gene end was trimmed by 0 bases and the J gene end by 3 bases; junction bases not matched to a gene: 8. CDR1 is LGHNA and CDR2 is YNFKEQ in the germline V gene. CDR3 in amino acids: CASSQDGAGGPEETQYF. The CDR3 DNA reads TGTGCCAGCAGCCAAGATGGCGCGGGGGGGCCTGAAGAGACCCAGTACTTC.

A single count supports this clone. The gene calls are TRBV19 and TRBJ2-7, with a tentative D call TRBD1 (6 bases). This CDR3 contains 14 residues. V was trimmed by 3 bases and J by 3 bases, leaving 12 bases between them. Germline V gene data show CDR1 as LNHDA and CDR2 as SQIVND (reference sequence). For the CDR3, the DNA is TGTGCCAGTAGTATCCACGGACAGCACTACGAGCAGTACTTC. Amino acid sequence: CASSIHGQHYEQYF.

The rearrangement joins TRBV7-9 to TRBJ1-2; D is undetermined. There are 12 residues in the CDR3. V lost 5 bases to trimming and J lost 4 bases, with 8 bases between them. Per germline, CDR1 SEHNR and CDR2 FQNEAQ (reference sequence). CDR3 amino acids: CASSDQSYGYTF. For the CDR3, the DNA is TGTGCCAGCAGCGATCAGAGCTATGGCTACACCTTC.

V and J are TRBV10-3 and TRBJ2-4; TRBD2 matches 14 bases. The trim removed 3 bases at V and 4 bases at J, leaving 8 bases unmatched. The CDR3 covers 18 residues. CDR1 is ENHRY and CDR2 is SYGVKD in the germline V gene. The DNA for the CDR3 is TGTGCCATCAGTGATTGGACTAGCGGGGGGCCGGGTAAAAACATTCAGTACTTC. It codes for CAISDWTSGGPGKNIQYF.

This clone has just one count. The genes are TRBV5-1 and TRBJ2-3, with 8 bases identical to TRBD1. This CDR3 is 14 amino acids long. J was trimmed by 5 bases and V by 4 bases; bases with no gene match: 6. In germline, CDR1 is SGHRS, CDR2 YFSETQ. DNA for the CDR3: TGCGCCAGCAGCGTGACAGGGGCCGAAGATACGCAGTATTTT. It specifies CASSVTGAEDTQYF.

The V and J genes are TRBV10-3 and TRBJ2-3; 13 bases map to TRBD2. Germline trimming cut 6 bases from V and 2 bases from J; bases unmatched to any gene: 8. The germline CDR1 and CDR2 sequences are ENHRY and SYGVKD. The CDR3 totals 17 residues. The CDR3 loop reads CAISGLAGETSTDTQYF. The CDR3 coding sequence is TGTGCCATCAGCGGACTAGCGGGGGAGACTTCCACAGATACGCAGTATTTT.

DNA for the CDR3: TGTGCCAGCAGCTTAGTCGGCAGAGTGGAAAAACTGTTTTTT. It is translated as CASSLVGRVEKLFF. The V gene is TRBV7-9, the J gene TRBJ1-4; no firm D call. The CDR3 is made up of 14 amino acids. With 1 base removed from V and 8 bases from J, the gap between germline ends came to 11 bases. Germline assignment: CDR1 SEHNR and CDR2 FQNEAQ (reference sequence).

The chain has TRBV29-1 and TRBJ2-5, with no clear D. Germline-derived CDR1 and CDR2 are SQVTM and ANQGSEA. This CDR3 region has 13 residues. Between the trimmed V and J ends, which lost 3 bases and 3 bases, there was a span of 11 bases. This chain's CDR3 is CSVDSENEETQYF. In nucleotides, the CDR3 is TGCAGCGTTGATTCTGAAAATGAAGAGACCCAGTACTTC.

The genes are TRBV6-1 and TRBJ1-2; D is unresolved. Per germline, CDR1 MNHNS and CDR2 SASEGT. The germline V and J ends were trimmed by 2 bases and 9 bases, with 7 bases remaining between them. This CDR3 region has 11 residues. The CDR3 is CASSENLRYTF. CDR3 nucleotide sequence: TGTGCCAGCAGTGAAAACTTGCGCTACACCTTC.